Below are 6 T cell receptor beta chains sequenced from a single sample in a study of shared clonotypes between healthy human individuals. The protocol was immunoSEQ multiplex PCR, while the TCRdb copy is restricted to in-frame clones and leaves out a portion. The data hold about 2.4 million clones, with 93% observed a single time. The material sequenced was naive CD4+ T cells from PBMCs. The subset is: CD45RA+ positively selected. These TCRs come from a man aged 18 to 30 in good health. Some clones in this sample may be carry-over from other donors' samples.

The rearrangement links TRBV6-5 to TRBJ1-2; maybe TRBD1 (6 bases). V dropped 5 bases and J dropped 4 bases, with 14 bases sitting between them. The CDR3 runs 14 residues. Germline V gene sequence: CDR1 MNHEY, CDR2 SVGAGI. The CDR3 loop is CASSPAGTSYGYTF. CDR3 bases: TGTGCCAGCAGTCCGGCCGGGACAAGCTATGGCTACACCTTC.

The chain joins TRBV9 to TRBJ1-1; 8 nucleotides align to TRBD1. Trimming took 6 bases from V and 3 from J; bases not matched to a gene: 10. This CDR3 has 15 amino acids. The germline V gene has CDR1 SGDLS and CDR2 YYNGEE. CDR3 sequence reads: CASTSDGQGYTEAFF. DNA for the CDR3: TGTGCCAGCACCTCGGACGGACAGGGATACACTGAAGCTTTCTTT.

This chain links TRBV19 with TRBJ1-1, with D maybe TRBD1 (6 bases). Trimming took 7 bases from V and 6 from J, leaving 12 bases between them. Germline values: CDR1 LNHDA, CDR2 SQIVND (reference sequence). The CDR3 contains 12 residues. CDR3 DNA: TGTGCCAGTATGGACAGATTCCCTGAAGCTTTCTTT. Protein: CASMDRFPEAFF.

Regarding this clone: The same CDR3 also results from other DNA sequences found in this sample. The chain links TRBV2 to TRBJ1-5; D call uncertain. The CDR3 covers 13 residues. Looked up from germline, CDR1 is SNHLY and CDR2 is FYNNEI. V was clipped by 4 bases and J by 5 bases, with 9 bases between them. CDR3 DNA: TGTGCCAGCAGTGTGCGTGGGGATCAGCCCCAGCATTTT. Its protein is CASSVRGDQPQHF.

This chain joins TRBV5-1 and TRBJ2-5; 13 bases line up with TRBD2. The end of the DNA aligns better with TRBJ2-7, so the J call may be wrong. The CDR3 has 16 residues. The germline gives CDR1 SGHRS, CDR2 YFSETQ. DNA for the CDR3: TGCGCCAGCAGCTCCCCGGGACTAGCGGGAAGCTACGAGCAGTACTTC. It yields the protein CASSSPGLAGSYEQYF.

This chain joins TRBV2 and TRBJ1-1, with TRBD1 matching 11 bases. Trimming at V came to 6 bases and at J to 3 bases, leaving 3 bases not matched to a gene. The CDR3 is 14 amino acids. The germline gives CDR1 SNHLY, CDR2 FYNNEI. CDR3 sequence reads: CASRGQGVDTEAFF. The CDR3 DNA sequence: TGTGCCAGCAGGGGACAGGGGGTGGACACTGAAGCTTTCTTT.